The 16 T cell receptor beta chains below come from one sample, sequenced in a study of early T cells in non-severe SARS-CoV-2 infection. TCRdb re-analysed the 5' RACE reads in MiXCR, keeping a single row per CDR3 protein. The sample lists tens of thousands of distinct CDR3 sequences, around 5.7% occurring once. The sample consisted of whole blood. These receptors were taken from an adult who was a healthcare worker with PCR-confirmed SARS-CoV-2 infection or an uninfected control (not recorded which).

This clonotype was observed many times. The CDR3 DNA follows: TGTGCCAGTAGCTCTCAGTGGGGTTATAGCAATCAGCCCCAGCATTTT. As protein: CASSSQWGYSNQPQHF. The chain is built from TRBV19 and TRBJ1-5; D gene ambiguous. The CDR3 loop spans 16 amino acids. V lost 6 bases and J 0 bases, leaving 15 bases between the germline ends. The germline V gene encodes CDR1 LNHDA and CDR2 SQIVND (reference sequence). The full variable domain, in which reference TRBV19 and TRBJ1-5 provide the parts outside the CDR3, is DGGITQSPKYLFRKEGQNVTLSCEQNLNHDAMYWYRQDPGQGLRLIYYSQIVNDFQKGDIAEGYSVSREKKESFPLTVTSAQKNPTAFYLCASSSQWGYSNQPQHFGDGTRLSIL.

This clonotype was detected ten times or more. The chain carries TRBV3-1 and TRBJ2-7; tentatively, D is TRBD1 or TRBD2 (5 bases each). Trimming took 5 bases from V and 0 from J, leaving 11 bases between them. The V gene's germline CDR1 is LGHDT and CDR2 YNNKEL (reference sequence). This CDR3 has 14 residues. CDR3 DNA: TGTGCCAGCAGCGAGGGGACGGCCTCCTACGAGCAGTACTTC. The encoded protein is CASSEGTASYEQYF.

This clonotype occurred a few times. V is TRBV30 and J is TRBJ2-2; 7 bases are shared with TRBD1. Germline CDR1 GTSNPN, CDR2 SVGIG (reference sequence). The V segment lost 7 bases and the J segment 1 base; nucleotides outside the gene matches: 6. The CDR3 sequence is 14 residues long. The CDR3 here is CAFGRTGNTGELFF. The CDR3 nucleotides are TGTGCCTTTGGAAGGACAGGGAACACCGGGGAGCTGTTTTTT.

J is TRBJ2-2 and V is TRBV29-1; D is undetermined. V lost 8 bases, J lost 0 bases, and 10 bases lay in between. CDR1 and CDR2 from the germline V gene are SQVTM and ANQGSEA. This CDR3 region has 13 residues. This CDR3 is CSLFSANTGELFF. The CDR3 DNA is TGCAGCTTATTCTCCGCGAACACCGGGGAGCTGTTTTTT.

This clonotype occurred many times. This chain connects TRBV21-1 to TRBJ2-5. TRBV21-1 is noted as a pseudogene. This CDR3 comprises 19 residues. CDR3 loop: CASSGFCCFSDRYQETQYF. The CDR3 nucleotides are TGTGCCAGCAGTGGTTTTTGCTGTTTTTCTGACAGGTACCAAGAGACCCAGTACTTC.

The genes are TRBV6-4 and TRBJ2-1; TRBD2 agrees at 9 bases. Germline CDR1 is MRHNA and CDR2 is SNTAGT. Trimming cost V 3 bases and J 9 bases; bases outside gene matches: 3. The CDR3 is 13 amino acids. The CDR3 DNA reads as TGTGCCAGCAGTGAGCGGGGGGGCCTTGAGCAGTTCTTC. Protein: CASSERGGLEQFF.

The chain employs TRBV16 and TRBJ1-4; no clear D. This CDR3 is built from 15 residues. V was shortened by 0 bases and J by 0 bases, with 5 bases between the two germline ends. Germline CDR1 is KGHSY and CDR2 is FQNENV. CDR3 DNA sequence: TGTGCCAGCAGCCAATCCGCAGCAACTAATGAAAAACTGTTTTTT. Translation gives CASSQSAATNEKLFF.

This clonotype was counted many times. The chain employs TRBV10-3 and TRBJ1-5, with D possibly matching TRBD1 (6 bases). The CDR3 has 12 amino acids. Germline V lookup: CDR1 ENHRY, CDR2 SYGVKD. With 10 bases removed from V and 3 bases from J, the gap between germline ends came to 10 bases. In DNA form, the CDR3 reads TGTGCCAGCGGGACACTCAATCAGCCCCAGCATTTT. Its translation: CASGTLNQPQHF.

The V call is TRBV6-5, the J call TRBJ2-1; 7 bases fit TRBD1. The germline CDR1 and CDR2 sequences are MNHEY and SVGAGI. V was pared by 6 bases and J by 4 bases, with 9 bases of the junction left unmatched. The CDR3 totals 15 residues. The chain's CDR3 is CASRAGTAIYNEQFF. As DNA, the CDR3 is TGTGCCAGCAGGGCCGGGACAGCGATATACAATGAGCAGTTCTTC.

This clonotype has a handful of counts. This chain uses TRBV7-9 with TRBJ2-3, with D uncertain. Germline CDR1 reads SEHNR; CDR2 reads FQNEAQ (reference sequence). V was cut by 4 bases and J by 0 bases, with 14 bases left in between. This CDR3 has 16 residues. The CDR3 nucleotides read TGTGCCAGCAGCTGGGCCGGATCGTTCAGCACAGATACGCAGTATTTT. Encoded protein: CASSWAGSFSTDTQYF.

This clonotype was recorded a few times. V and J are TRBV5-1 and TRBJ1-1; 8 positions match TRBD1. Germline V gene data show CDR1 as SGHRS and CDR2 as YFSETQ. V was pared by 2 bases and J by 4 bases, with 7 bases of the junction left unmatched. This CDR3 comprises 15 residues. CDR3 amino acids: CASSLVSGQGTEAFF. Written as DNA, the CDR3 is TGCGCCAGCAGCTTAGTCAGCGGACAGGGCACTGAAGCTTTCTTT.

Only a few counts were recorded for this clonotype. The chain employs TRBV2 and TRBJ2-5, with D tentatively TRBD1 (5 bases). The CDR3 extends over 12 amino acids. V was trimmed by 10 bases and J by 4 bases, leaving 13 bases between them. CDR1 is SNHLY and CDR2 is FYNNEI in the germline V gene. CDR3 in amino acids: CATKTETETQYF. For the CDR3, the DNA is TGTGCCACCAAGACAGAGACAGAGACCCAGTACTTC.

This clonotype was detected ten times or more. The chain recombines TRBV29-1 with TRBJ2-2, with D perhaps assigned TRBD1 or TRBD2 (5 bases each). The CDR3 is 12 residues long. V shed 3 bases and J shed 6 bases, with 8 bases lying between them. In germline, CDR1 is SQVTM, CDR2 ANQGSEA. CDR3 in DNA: TGCAGCGTTGAGGGGGAATCCGGGGAGCTGTTTTTT. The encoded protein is CSVEGESGELFF.

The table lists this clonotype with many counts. The CDR3 region is CASGQGGTEAFF. DNA for the CDR3: TGTGCCAGCGGACAGGGTGGCACTGAAGCTTTCTTT. The chain carries TRBV6-5 and TRBJ1-1; 8 positions agree with TRBD1. The CDR3 runs 12 residues. With V trimmed by 8 bases and J by 4 bases, 3 bases remained unmatched. Germline CDR1 and CDR2: MNHEY and SVGAGI.

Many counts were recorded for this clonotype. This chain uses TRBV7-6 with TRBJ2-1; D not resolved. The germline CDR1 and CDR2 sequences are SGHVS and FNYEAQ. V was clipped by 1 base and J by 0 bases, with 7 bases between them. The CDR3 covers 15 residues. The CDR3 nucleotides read TGTGCCAGCAGCTTAGACTTGAGCTCCTACAATGAGCAGTTCTTC. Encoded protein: CASSLDLSSYNEQFF.

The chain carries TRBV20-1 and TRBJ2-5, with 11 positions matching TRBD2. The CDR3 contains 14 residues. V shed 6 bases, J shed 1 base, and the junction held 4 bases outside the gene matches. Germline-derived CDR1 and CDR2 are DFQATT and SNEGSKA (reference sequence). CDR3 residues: CSAVAGGIQETQYF. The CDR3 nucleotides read TGCAGTGCAGTAGCGGGGGGGATCCAAGAGACCCAGTACTTC.